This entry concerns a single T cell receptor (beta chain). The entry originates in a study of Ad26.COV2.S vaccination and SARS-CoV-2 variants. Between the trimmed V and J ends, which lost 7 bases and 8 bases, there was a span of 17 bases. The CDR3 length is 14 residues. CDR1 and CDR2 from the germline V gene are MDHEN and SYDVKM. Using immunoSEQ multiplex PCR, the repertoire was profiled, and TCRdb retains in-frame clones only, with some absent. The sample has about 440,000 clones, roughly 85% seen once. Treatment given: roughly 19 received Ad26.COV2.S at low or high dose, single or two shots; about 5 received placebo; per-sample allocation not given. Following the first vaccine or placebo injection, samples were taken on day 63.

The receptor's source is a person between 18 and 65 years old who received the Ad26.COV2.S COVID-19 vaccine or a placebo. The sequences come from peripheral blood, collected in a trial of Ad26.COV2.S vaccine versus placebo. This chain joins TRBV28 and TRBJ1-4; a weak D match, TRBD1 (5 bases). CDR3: CASKGPLGREKLFF. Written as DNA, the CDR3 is TGTGCCAGCAAGGGACCCCTGGGGCGAGAAAAACTGTTTTTT.